This is a list of T cell receptor beta chains from one sample in a study of T cell responses to AZD1222 COVID-19 vaccine. Sequencing was performed with immunoSEQ multiplex PCR; in TCRdb, only in-frame clones are kept and a portion is missing. The repertoire has approximately 74,000 clones, 86% of them found once; the top ten carry about 2.4%. The specimen was peripheral blood, collected on day 0 of AZD1222 vaccination. These TCRs come from an adult in good health. Each CDR3 is given with its conserved first and last residue. A D gene is named only where the DNA matches it firmly. Clone sizes are given selectively: once, few, many, or a class where the clone is expanded.

abundance	d_gene	v_gene	len	j_gene	CDR3aa	CDR3nt
NA	NA	TRBV28	15	TRBJ1-4	CASSYLRGIGEKLFF	TGTGCCAGCAGTTACCTTAGGGGGATTGGTGAAAAACTGTTTTTT
NA	TRBD1	TRBV5-1	15	TRBJ1-6	CASSPIGTGNSPLHF	TGCGCCAGCAGCCCAATCGGGACAGGGAATTCACCCCTCCACTTT
NA	NA	TRBV7-2	14	TRBJ1-1	CASSSPSISTEAFF	TGTGCCAGCAGCTCCCCGTCAATCAGCACTGAAGCTTTCTTT
NA	TRBD1	TRBV10-3	12	TRBJ1-6	CAISYGGQLLHF	TGTGCCATCAGTTATGGGGGACAGCTCCTCCACTTT
NA	TRBD2	TRBV5-1	19	TRBJ2-1	CASSLGLAGGISSYNEQFF	TGCGCCAGCAGCCTAGGACTAGCGGGGGGGATTAGCTCCTACAATGAGCAGTTCTTC
NA	NA	TRBV18	14	TRBJ1-1	CASSPGQLYTEAFF	TGTGCCAGCTCACCAGGACAGCTTTACACTGAAGCTTTCTTT
NA	TRBD1	TRBV24-1	15	TRBJ2-7	CATSDLTGGKCEQYF	TGTGCCACCAGTGATCTGACAGGGGGTAAATGCGAGCAGTACTTC
NA	NA	TRBV18	15	TRBJ2-2	CASSPGTAGTGELFF	TGTGCCAGCTCCCCCGGGACCGCGGGGACCGGGGAGCTGTTTTTT
NA	TRBD1	TRBV19	16	TRBJ1-1	CASSKRQGAIYTEAFF	TGTGCCAGTAGTAAAAGACAGGGGGCGATTTACACTGAAGCTTTCTTT
once	NA	TRBV28	13	TRBJ1-1	CASSLLVGGEAFF	TGTGCCAGCAGTTTATTAGTTGGGGGGGAAGCTTTCTTT
once	NA	TRBV7-2	15	TRBJ2-1	CASSLVGGTANEQFF	TGTGCCAGCAGCTTAGTCGGGGGAACGGCAAATGAGCAGTTCTTC
few	NA	TRBV9	15	TRBJ1-3	CASNVRGASGNTIYF	TGTGCCAGCAACGTACGGGGGGCTAGTGGAAACACCATATATTTT
NA	NA	TRBV7-2	14	TRBJ1-2	CASSLAPNPHGYTF	TGTGCCAGCAGCTTAGCTCCCAATCCCCATGGCTACACCTTC
NA	NA	TRBV12-5	12	TRBJ1-1	CASDRRGLEAFF	TGTGCTAGTGACCGAAGGGGTCTAGAAGCTTTCTTT
NA	TRBD1	TRBV29-1	12	TRBJ1-2	CSVGQGSYGYTF	TGCAGCGTGGGACAGGGCTCCTATGGCTACACCTTC
NA	TRBD1	TRBV30	14	TRBJ1-1	CAWSVYRGNTEAFF	TGTGCCTGGAGTGTATACAGGGGGAACACTGAAGCTTTCTTT
once	TRBD1	TRBV12-5	12	TRBJ1-1	CASGLGQGQAFF	TGTGCTAGTGGTTTGGGACAGGGGCAAGCTTTCTTT
NA	TRBD1	TRBV7-8	14	TRBJ1-6	CASSVGQESSPLHF	TGTGCCAGCAGCGTGGGACAGGAAAGTTCACCCCTCCACTTT
few	TRBD1	TRBV6-5	15	TRBJ1-1	CASSRGGAGDTEAFF	TGTGCCAGCAGCAGAGGGGGCGCGGGTGACACTGAAGCTTTCTTT
NA	NA	TRBV19	17	TRBJ2-6	CASSRDAPSPGANVLTF	TGTGCCAGTAGCCGGGACGCACCTTCCCCTGGGGCCAACGTCCTGACTTTC
NA	TRBD1	TRBV10-3	13	TRBJ1-1	CAISELAGGEAFF	TGTGCCATCAGTGAGCTGGCAGGGGGTGAAGCTTTCTTT
NA	NA	TRBV25-1	15	TRBJ2-7	CASSEGTGRDTEQYF	TGTGCCAGCAGTGAGGGGACGGGACGGGATACCGAGCAGTACTTC
NA	TRBD2	TRBV27	16	TRBJ2-2	CASSLSITGGTGELFF	TGTGCCAGCAGTTTATCGATTACGGGAGGCACCGGGGAGCTGTTTTTT
NA	TRBD1	TRBV5-1	16	TRBJ1-6	CASSLVGGNYNSPLHF	TGCGCCAGCAGCTTGGTAGGGGGCAACTATAATTCACCCCTCCACTTT
NA	NA	TRBV24-1	12	TRBJ2-2	CATARVAGELFF	TGTGCCACCGCCCGGGTTGCCGGGGAGCTGTTTTTT
NA	NA	TRBV28	15	TRBJ2-7	CASSFTGLKTYEQYF	TGTGCCAGCAGCTTCACGGGACTCAAGACCTACGAGCAGTACTTC
few	TRBD2	TRBV10-3	14	TRBJ2-5	CAIGGLGGGETQYF	TGTGCCATCGGGGGACTAGGGGGAGGGGAGACCCAGTACTTC
NA	TRBD1	TRBV11-2	13	TRBJ1-6	CASSSGQGLPLHF	TGTGCCAGCAGCTCGGGACAGGGGTTACCCCTCCACTTT
NA	TRBD1	TRBV7-9	15	TRBJ2-7	CASSFSGTGGYEQYF	TGTGCCAGCAGCTTCTCCGGGACAGGGGGATACGAGCAGTACTTC
NA	TRBD1	TRBV19	16	TRBJ1-4	CASSTHSPGGHEKLFF	TGTGCCAGTAGTACTCACTCCCCAGGGGGGCATGAAAAACTGTTTTTT
NA	TRBD1	TRBV27	13	TRBJ1-6	CASGDSYNSPLHF	TGTGCCAGCGGGGACAGTTATAATTCACCCCTCCACTTT
NA	NA	TRBV2	13	TRBJ1-2	CASSGSRGPAYTF	TGTGCCAGCAGTGGGAGCCGCGGCCCAGCCTACACCTTC
once	NA	TRBV6-5	13	TRBJ2-1	CASSFSSYNEQFF	TGTGCCAGCAGTTTTAGCTCCTACAATGAGCAGTTCTTC
NA	TRBD1	TRBV7-9	14	TRBJ1-1	CASSLGSRGREAFF	TGTGCCAGCAGCTTAGGGTCCAGGGGGAGGGAAGCTTTCTTT
NA	NA	TRBV9	15	TRBJ2-1	CASSVGGGLVIEQFF	TGTGCCAGCAGCGTTGGGGGCGGGCTGGTTATTGAGCAGTTCTTC
NA	NA	TRBV10-3	11	TRBJ2-1	CAIGGADEQFF	TGTGCCATTGGGGGGGCAGATGAGCAGTTCTTC